The 9 T cell receptor beta chains reported below all come from one sample, sequenced in a study of shared clonotypes between healthy human individuals. Libraries were prepared by immunoSEQ multiplex PCR; TCRdb keeps only in-frame clonotypes and omits some of them. Of some 1.4 million clones listed, roughly 96% were seen once; the top ten hold approximately 1.1%. The specimen sequenced was naive CD4+ T cells sorted from blood. Subset noted: CD45RA+ positively selected. These TCRs come from a man between 25 and 39 years old in good health.

The J gene is TRBJ1-2, the V gene TRBV27; no firm D call. This CDR3 has 9 amino acids. Per the germline V gene, CDR1 is MNHEY and CDR2 is SMNVEV (reference sequence). V shed 9 bases and J shed 8 bases, with 7 bases lying between them. The CDR3: CARLRGYTF. The CDR3 nucleotides are TGTGCCAGATTGAGAGGCTACACCTTC.

Only a few counts were recorded for this clone. The rearrangement links TRBV7-2 to TRBJ2-5, with D possibly matching TRBD1 (5 bases). V was clipped by 8 bases and J by 4 bases, with 20 bases between them. The CDR3 is 15 residues long. Germline V gene data show CDR1 as SGHTA and CDR2 as FQGNSA. CDR3 in DNA: TGTGCCAGCTGGGAAGGGGCCGCAAGTGGAGAGACCCAGTACTTC. Translation gives CASWEGAASGETQYF.

This chain joins TRBV20-1 and TRBJ1-1; D gene ambiguous. The germline CDR1 and CDR2 sequences are DFQATT and SNEGSKA (reference sequence). The CDR3 spans 10 residues. V was shortened by 3 bases and J by 11 bases, with 10 bases between the two germline ends. CDR3 protein: CSASWERAFF. DNA of the CDR3: TGCAGTGCTAGTTGGGAACGGGCTTTCTTT.

As to this clone: The same CDR3 arises from other DNA sequences in this sample as well. The chain has TRBV5-1 and TRBJ2-5; D is perhaps TRBD1 (6 bases). The CDR3 loop spans 13 amino acids. The germline gives CDR1 SGHRS, CDR2 YFSETQ. V was clipped by 0 bases and J by 3 bases, with 6 bases between them. The CDR3 protein is CASSLGQEETQYF. The CDR3 DNA sequence: TGCGCCAGCAGCTTGGGACAGGAAGAGACCCAGTACTTC.

This clone has only one observation. This rearrangement joins TRBV25-1 to TRBJ2-5; D assignment may be TRBD1 or TRBD2 (7 bases each). V was trimmed by 4 bases and J by 5 bases, leaving 17 bases between them. The CDR3 runs 15 residues. Germline loops: CDR1 MGHDK, CDR2 SYGVNS. CDR3 nucleotides: TGTGCCAGCAGTGTCAGGGGGGGGCTCGGGGAGACCCAGTACTTC. Translated: CASSVRGGLGETQYF.

The chain has TRBV5-1 and TRBJ1-4, with TRBD1 matching over 9 bases. From germline, CDR1 is SGHRS and CDR2 YFSETQ. The J segment lost 6 bases and the V segment lost 0 bases, leaving 9 bases of the junction unmatched. The length of the CDR3 is 17 residues. The CDR3 here is CASSLVGQGFLDEKLFF. The CDR3 region has the DNA TGCGCCAGCAGCTTGGTGGGACAGGGATTCCTCGATGAAAAACTGTTTTTT.

This rearrangement joins TRBV10-2 to TRBJ1-3, with unresolved D. Trimming left V 6 bases short and J 1 base short, with 4 bases between. The CDR3 has 12 residues. The germline gives CDR1 WSHSY, CDR2 SAAADI. DNA for the CDR3: TGCGCCAGCAGCCTTTCTGGAAACACCATATATTTT. This gives the protein CASSLSGNTIYF.

Of note for this clone: This sample also contains other DNA sequences that code for the same CDR3. The chain carries TRBV10-3 and TRBJ1-5; TRBD1 matches at 9 bases. The trim removed 2 bases at V and 1 base at J, leaving 0 bases unmatched. The CDR3 length is 15 residues. Germline CDR1 and CDR2: ENHRY and SYGVKD. The CDR3 sequence: CAISEGTGSNQPQHF. CDR3 sequence (DNA): TGTGCCATCAGTGAGGGGACAGGGAGCAATCAGCCCCAGCATTTT.

This chain joins TRBV6-1 and TRBJ2-5; D gene ambiguous. The CDR3 loop spans 14 amino acids. Trimming took 6 bases from V and 6 from J, leaving 17 bases between them. Germline V gene lookup returns CDR1 MNHNS and CDR2 SASEGT. The CDR3 DNA sequence: TGTGCCAGCAGAGAGATGGTTGGTACAAAGACCCAGTACTTC. Translating gives CASREMVGTKTQYF.